What follows are 17 T cell receptor beta chains derived from one specimen sequenced in a study of shared clonotypes between healthy human individuals. The method was immunoSEQ multiplex PCR; TCRdb's version includes in-frame clones alone and lacks a portion of them. The sample has roughly 1,600,000 clones, roughly 98.5% seen once. Sample: naive CD4+ T cells sorted from blood. Subset here: CD45RA+ positively selected. The receptors originated from a young man in good health.

The V call is TRBV5-1, the J call TRBJ2-5; a weak D match, TRBD1 (6 bases). Germline loops: CDR1 SGHRS, CDR2 YFSETQ. The V and J ends lost 0 bases and 7 bases respectively, with 22 bases between them. This CDR3 has 17 residues. The CDR3 DNA follows: TGCGCCAGCAGCTTGGCCGGCAGGGGTGGTTCTTTAGGGACCCAGTACTTC. Its translation is CASSLAGRGGSLGTQYF.

The chain is built from TRBV28 and TRBJ1-5; possible D gene TRBD1, 5 bases. Germline lookup yields CDR1 MDHEN and CDR2 SYDVKM. Trimming stripped 6 bases from V and 1 base from J, with 10 bases between. The CDR3 contains 14 residues. The CDR3 sequence is CASRHRISNQPQHF. The CDR3 DNA reads as TGTGCCAGCAGGCACAGGATCAGCAATCAGCCCCAGCATTTT.

The V and J genes are TRBV5-1 and TRBJ2-3; 10 positions agree with TRBD1. This CDR3 contains 15 residues. V trimming: 0 bases; J trimming: 6 bases; junction bases outside the gene matches: 4. The V gene's germline CDR1 is SGHRS and CDR2 YFSETQ. CDR3 DNA sequence: TGCGCCAGCAGCTTGGGACAGGGGGCGGGTGATACGCAGTATTTT. It codes for CASSLGQGAGDTQYF. Full variable domain (outside the CDR3, taken from reference TRBV5-1 and TRBJ2-3): KAGVTQTPRYLIKTRGQQVTLSCSPISGHRSVSWYQQTPGQGLQFLFEYFSETQRNKGNFPGRFSGRQFSNSRSEMNVSTLELGDSALYLCASSLGQGAGDTQYFGPGTRLTVL.

V gene TRBV18 combines with J gene TRBJ1-4, with D maybe TRBD1 (5 bases). Between the trimmed V and J ends, which lost 6 bases and 5 bases, there was a span of 13 bases. The length of the CDR3 is 14 residues. Germline CDR1 reads KGHSH; CDR2 reads LQKENI. CDR3 sequence reads: CASSLGGKNEKLFF. DNA for the CDR3: TGTGCCAGCTCCCTGGGGGGGAAGAATGAAAAACTGTTTTTT.

This clone occurred once. The chain combines TRBV5-1 with TRBJ2-7; 8 bases agree with TRBD1. The CDR3 contains 13 residues. V lost 4 bases, J lost 6 bases, and 6 bases stayed unmatched. The V gene's germline CDR1 is SGHRS and CDR2 YFSETQ. The CDR3 DNA reads as TGCGCCAGCAGCCAACCAGGGGGCCGCGAGCAGTACTTC. It is translated as CASSQPGGREQYF. The full variable domain, rest sourced from reference TRBV5-1 and TRBJ2-7, is KAGVTQTPRYLIKTRGQQVTLSCSPISGHRSVSWYQQTPGQGLQFLFEYFSETQRNKGNFPGRFSGRQFSNSRSEMNVSTLELGDSALYLCASSQPGGREQYFGPGTRLTVT.

The chain has TRBV18 and TRBJ1-1, with 10 bases fitting TRBD1. The CDR3 is 14 residues long. Germline V gene lookup returns CDR1 KGHSH and CDR2 LQKENI. Trimming took 6 bases from V and 4 from J; bases not matched to a gene: 5. The CDR3 loop reads CASSLGQGSTEAFF. CDR3 sequence (DNA): TGTGCCAGCTCCCTGGGACAGGGGAGCACTGAAGCTTTCTTT.

In its sample, this clone was seen once. The V gene is TRBV10-3, the J gene TRBJ2-2; D gene uncertain. Deletions cut 3 bases from V and 1 base from J, with 18 bases between. Germline V CDR1 and CDR2: ENHRY, SYGVKD. This CDR3 has 18 residues. For the CDR3, the DNA is TGTGCCATCAGTGATCTCCGGCGTGGCATCCTGAACACCGGGGAGCTGTTTTTT. Translating gives CAISDLRRGILNTGELFF.

As to this clone: Other DNA sequences in the same sample also yield this CDR3. The V and J genes are TRBV5-1 and TRBJ1-3, with D possibly being TRBD1 (6 bases). V was cut by 4 bases and J by 0 bases, with 8 bases left in between. The germline CDR1 and CDR2 sequences are SGHRS and YFSETQ. This CDR3 spans 14 amino acids. The CDR3 nucleotides read TGCGCCAGCAGCCTGGACAGCTCTGGAAACACCATATATTTT. This sequence encodes CASSLDSSGNTIYF.

The chain couples TRBV25-1 to TRBJ1-2; D is ambiguous. With 6 bases removed from V and 4 bases from J, the gap between germline ends came to 12 bases. Germline V gene lookup returns CDR1 MGHDK and CDR2 SYGVNS. This CDR3 contains 13 residues. CDR3 loop: CASSRVETYGYTF. The CDR3 coding sequence is TGTGCCAGCAGCCGGGTGGAAACCTATGGCTACACCTTC.

V gene TRBV29-1 combines with J gene TRBJ2-5; D ambiguous. The CDR3 extends over 13 amino acids. Trimming cost V 4 bases and J 3 bases, with 12 bases left between them. The germline CDR1 and CDR2 sequences are SQVTM and ANQGSEA. Here the CDR3 DNA reads TGCAGCGTTGTGCAGACGTTCGAAGAGACCCAGTACTTC. Translating it yields CSVVQTFEETQYF.

The V call is TRBV5-1, the J call TRBJ2-1; D is possibly TRBD1 (5 bases). From germline, CDR1 is SGHRS and CDR2 YFSETQ. V lost 5 bases, J lost 7 bases, and 10 bases lay in between. This CDR3 contains 12 residues. CDR3 sequence reads: CASRAGWNEQFF. CDR3 DNA sequence: TGCGCCAGCAGGGCAGGGTGGAATGAGCAGTTCTTC. The complete variable domain, with remaining parts taken from reference TRBV5-1 and TRBJ2-1, reads KAGVTQTPRYLIKTRGQQVTLSCSPISGHRSVSWYQQTPGQGLQFLFEYFSETQRNKGNFPGRFSGRQFSNSRSEMNVSTLELGDSALYLCASRAGWNEQFFGPGTRLTVL.

As DNA, the CDR3 is TGTGCCAGCAGCTCCTCGAGGGGGACAGGGGGCTCGTCCTACGAGCAGTACTTC. Translated, it gives CASSSSRGTGGSSYEQYF. V usage is TRBV11-2 and J usage is TRBJ2-7; 12 bases map to TRBD1. Trimming took 4 bases from V and 1 from J; bases not matched to a gene: 11. Germline V gives CDR1 SGHAT, CDR2 FQNNGV. The CDR3 sequence is 18 residues long.

J is TRBJ1-1 and V is TRBV6-4; D is possibly TRBD1 (5 bases). CDR3 length: 13 residues. Germline CDR1 reads MRHNA; CDR2 reads SNTAGT. The V end was cut by 5 bases, the J end by 0 bases, with 7 bases between. The CDR3 DNA reads TGTGCCAGCAGTACAGGCTTGAACACTGAAGCTTTCTTT. This gives the protein CASSTGLNTEAFF.

The chain couples TRBV5-1 to TRBJ2-2, with 7 bases fitting TRBD1. This CDR3 has 14 residues. Germline CDR1 is SGHRS and CDR2 is YFSETQ. Trimming removed 5 bases from V and 0 bases from J; junction bases left unmatched: 1. CDR3 nucleotides: TGCGCCAGCAGGGGACAGTCGAACACCGGGGAGCTGTTTTTT. Its protein product is CASRGQSNTGELFF.

This chain uses TRBV28 with TRBJ2-1; 9 nucleotides match TRBD2. The trim removed 7 bases at V and 2 bases at J, leaving 6 bases unmatched. Germline V lookup: CDR1 MDHEN, CDR2 SYDVKM. This CDR3 has 15 amino acids. Written as DNA, the CDR3 is TGTGCCAGCATCCCACTAGCGGGCCCCTACAATGAGCAGTTCTTC. This encodes CASIPLAGPYNEQFF.

V usage is TRBV18 and J usage is TRBJ1-2; tentative D call: TRBD1 (5 bases). In germline, CDR1 is KGHSH, CDR2 LQKENI. V was pared by 2 bases and J by 4 bases, with 11 bases between. The CDR3 spans 14 residues. The CDR3 bases are TGTGCCAGCTCACCAGGGGCAGTGACCTATGGCTACACCTTC. It is translated as CASSPGAVTYGYTF.

Regarding this clone: The junction and the germline gene differ at one end; a read error may be behind it. The gene calls are TRBV7-9 and TRBJ2-7; 8 nucleotides match TRBD2. The CDR3 contains 15 residues. Germline-derived CDR1 and CDR2 are SEHNR and FQNEAQ (reference sequence). The CDR3 region is CASSLGLGRSDEQYF. DNA for the CDR3: TGTGCCAGCAGCTTGGGACTAGGACGCTCCGACGAGCAGTACTTC.